This T cell receptor beta chain stems from a study of T-cell memory formation after mild COVID-19. TCRdb re-called the 5' RACE reads through MiXCR, storing one row per CDR3 protein. The sample gives 200,000 to 250,000 distinct CDR3 sequences, approximately 10% of which show up once; roughly 3.5% is in the top ten. Germline V gene lookup returns CDR1 SGHTS and CDR2 YDEGEE. The CDR3 runs 14 residues. Trimming left V 1 base short and J 7 bases short, with 14 bases between. The sequence derives from a man between 18 and 29 years old who had mild COVID-19 (a few samples of this study predate the infection). Cell type and time point are not known. The chain uses TRBV5-8 and TRBJ1-2; no clear D. The sample comprised PBMCs or a T cell subset sorted from them (not recorded which). CDR3 loop: CASSLILWEGGYTF. The CDR3, as DNA: TGTGCCAGCAGCTTGATTCTGTGGGAGGGTGGCTACACCTTC.